This paragraph reports one TCR beta chain. Its antigen remains unknown. The germline V gene has CDR1 SQVTM and CDR2 ANQGSEA. The CDR3 spans 15 residues. The junction had 11 bases not matched to a gene; V was cut back by 7 bases and J by 5 bases. This sample stems from a study of human T cells and chemical hapten exposure. On the study more broadly: Variability of per-sample TCR yields stemmed mainly from small differences in pooled library volume.

Findings and limits, study-wide: Higher patch test scores went with higher counts of PT1 expanded TCRs. No change in TCRs above 1 in 1000 frequency was produced by DPC sensitization.

The time point denotes: patch test 1, 2 weeks after DPC sensitization. Treatment here: therapeutic diphenylcyclopropenone sensitization with weekly scalp DPC. In TCRdb, the RACE reads were re-called with MiXCR into one record per CDR3 protein. The sample lists about 340,000 distinct CDR3 sequences; around 7% were seen once. The origin of this receptor is a woman aged 18-29 years with alopecia areata. Some clones in this sample may be carry-over from other donors' samples. This rearrangement joins TRBV29-1 to TRBJ1-2; 12 bases line up with TRBD1. The sequencing used whole blood, collected in connection with sensitization to the hapten diphenylcyclopropenone (DPC). The CDR3: CSAGDRGPPPYGYTF. As DNA, the CDR3 is TGCAGCGCCGGGGACAGGGGGCCCCCACCATATGGCTACACCTTC.